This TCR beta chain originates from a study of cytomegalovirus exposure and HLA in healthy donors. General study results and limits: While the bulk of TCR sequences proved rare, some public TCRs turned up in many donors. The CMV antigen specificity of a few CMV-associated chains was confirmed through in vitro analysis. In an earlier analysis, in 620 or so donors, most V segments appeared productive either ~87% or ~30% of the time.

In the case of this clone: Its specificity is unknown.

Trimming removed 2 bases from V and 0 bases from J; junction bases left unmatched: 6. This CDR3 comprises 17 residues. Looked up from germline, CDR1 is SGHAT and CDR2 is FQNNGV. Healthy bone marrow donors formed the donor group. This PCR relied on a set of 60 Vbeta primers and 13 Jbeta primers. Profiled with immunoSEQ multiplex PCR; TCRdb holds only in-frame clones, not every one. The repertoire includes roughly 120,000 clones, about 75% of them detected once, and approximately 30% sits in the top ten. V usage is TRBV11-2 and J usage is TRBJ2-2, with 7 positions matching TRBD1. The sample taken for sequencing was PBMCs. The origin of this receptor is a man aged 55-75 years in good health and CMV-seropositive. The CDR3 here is CASSLWGTVANTGELFF. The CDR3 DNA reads TGTGCCAGCAGCTTATGGGGGACAGTGGCGAACACCGGGGAGCTGTTTTTT. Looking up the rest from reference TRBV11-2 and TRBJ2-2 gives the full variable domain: EAGVAQSPRYKIIEKRQSVAFWCNPISGHATLYWYQQILGQGPKLLIQFQNNGVVDDSQLPKDRFSAERLKGVDSTLKIQPAKLEDSAVYLCASSLWGTVANTGELFFGEGSRLTVL.